Shown below are 22 T cell receptor beta chains from a single sample sequenced in a study of OX40 agonist ivuxolimab in advanced cancers. TCRdb keeps only in-frame clones here, not all; method: immunoSEQ multiplex PCR. This sample has 90,000 to 120,000 clones, with 85% to 95% found just once. This specimen was CD4+ or CD8+ T cells sorted from blood, taken in a trial of the OX40 agonist ivuxolimab. All receptors come from an adult with an advanced solid tumor such as melanoma, head and neck, liver or kidney cancer.

J is TRBJ1-2 and V is TRBV5-6; 8 bases are shared with TRBD1. CDR3 length equals 15 residues. CDR1 is SGHDT and CDR2 is YYEEEE in the germline V gene. V was pared by 2 bases and J by 0 bases, with 3 bases of the junction left unmatched. CDR3 bases: TGTGCCAGCAGCTTTCGGGACAGGCCTAACTATGGCTACACCTTC. It codes for CASSFRDRPNYGYTF.

The gene calls are TRBV9 and TRBJ2-1; D gene unclear. This CDR3 is 13 amino acids long. The germline V and J ends were trimmed by 0 bases and 4 bases, with 5 bases remaining between them. Germline V gene data show CDR1 as SGDLS and CDR2 as YYNGEE. The CDR3 is CASSVDFYNEQFF. The CDR3 DNA is TGTGCCAGCAGCGTAGACTTTTACAATGAGCAGTTCTTC.

The gene calls are TRBV29-1 and TRBJ2-7; 9 bases agree with TRBD1. Germline CDR1 SQVTM, CDR2 ANQGSEA. The CDR3 is 14 amino acids. The V segment lost 4 bases and the J segment 5 bases; nucleotides outside the gene matches: 9. The CDR3 sequence: CSVGGAGTGNEQYF. The CDR3 DNA reads as TGCAGCGTTGGGGGCGCGGGGACAGGGAACGAGCAGTACTTC.

The chain combines TRBV10-1 with TRBJ2-7, with 8 positions matching TRBD2. Germline loops: CDR1 WNHNN, CDR2 SYGVQD (reference sequence). There are 18 residues in the CDR3. Losses at the gene ends were 4 bases for V and 2 bases for J; bases not matched to a gene: 16. CDR3 coding DNA: TGCGCCAGCAGTGTAGAGTTCTCAGCGGGGGTGTGTACCTACGAGCAGTACTTC. Residues: CASSVEFSAGVCTYEQYF.

The V call is TRBV10-3, the J call TRBJ2-3; D unclear. Germline V gene sequence: CDR1 ENHRY, CDR2 SYGVKD. The ends were cut back, 2 bases at V and 0 bases at J, with 9 bases in the middle. This CDR3 is built from 15 residues. CDR3 nucleotides: TGTGCCATCAGTGAGAGGTTGCTGAGCACAGATACGCAGTATTTT. It is translated as CAISERLLSTDTQYF.

The gene calls are TRBV5-6 and TRBJ2-3, with 7 bases identical to TRBD2. Unmatched junction bases numbered 9, after V lost 3 bases and J lost 5 bases. Germline lookup yields CDR1 SGHDT and CDR2 YYEEEE. This CDR3 has 15 amino acids. CDR3 sequence: CASSSLAGVIDTQYF. DNA for the CDR3: TGTGCCAGCAGCTCCCTTGCGGGAGTTATAGATACGCAGTATTTT.

To note about this clone: The junction differs from germline at one of its ends, possibly a read error. This chain uses TRBV7-2 with TRBJ2-7; unclear D gene. Germline loops: CDR1 SGHTA, CDR2 FQGNSA. The CDR3 runs to 13 residues. The CDR3 region has the DNA TGCGCCAGCAGCCAAAATTCACCGAGCGAGCAGTACTTC. It encodes CASSQNSPSEQYF. Variable domain in full (rest from reference TRBV7-2 and TRBJ2-7): GAGVSQSPSNKVTEKGKDVELRCDPISGHTALYWYRQSLGQGLEFLIYFQGNSAPDKSGLPSDRFSAERTGGSVSTLTIQRTQQEDSAVYLCASSQNSPSEQYFGPGTRLTVT.

This clone has a single count. The V gene is TRBV19, the J gene TRBJ2-3; 9 bases map to TRBD2. The CDR3 is made up of 18 amino acids. V lost 3 bases and J lost 2; bases outside the gene matches: 12. Germline V gene lookup returns CDR1 LNHDA and CDR2 SQIVND (reference sequence). CDR3 nucleotide sequence: TGTGCCAGTAGTATCCGCCGTTTGGTAGCGGGAGCCACAGATACGCAGTATTTT. Encoded protein: CASSIRRLVAGATDTQYF.

The chain recombines TRBV4-2 with TRBJ1-6; no clear D gene. CDR1 is LGHNA and CDR2 is YNFKEQ in the germline V gene. This CDR3 has 18 amino acids. The V gene lost 0 bases and the J gene lost 0 bases, with 12 bases spanning the gap. CDR3 sequence (DNA): TGTGCCAGCAGCCAAGATAGGATCGCGAGCTCCTATAATTCACCCCTCCACTTT. Translation: CASSQDRIASSYNSPLHF.

This chain uses TRBV11-3 with TRBJ2-7; D unclear. Looked up from germline, CDR1 is SGHNT and CDR2 is YENEEA. CDR3 length: 13 residues. V was clipped by 3 bases and J by 3 bases, with 9 bases between them. CDR3 residues: CASSLDGGYEQYF. DNA for the CDR3: TGTGCCAGCAGCTTGGACGGTGGCTACGAGCAGTACTTC.

This chain connects TRBV27 to TRBJ2-5, with a possible D match to TRBD2 (6 bases). The DNA end is a closer match to TRBJ2-7, so the J assignment may be wrong. The germline gives CDR1 MNHEY, CDR2 SMNVEV (reference sequence). CDR3 length: 15 residues. The CDR3 is CASSLSRRRDYEQYF. The CDR3 DNA reads TGTGCCAGCAGTTTATCGCGCAGGAGGGACTACGAGCAGTACTTC.

The CDR3 nucleotides are TGTGCCAGCAGCGCTGAATGGGACTCTGGAAACACCATATATTTT. This translates into CASSAEWDSGNTIYF. This chain uses TRBV9 with TRBJ1-3; no clear D gene. CDR3 length equals 15 residues. With 3 bases removed from V and 0 bases from J, the gap between germline ends came to 10 bases. Germline values: CDR1 SGDLS, CDR2 YYNGEE.

The rearrangement links TRBV7-9 to TRBJ2-1; TRBD1 aligns across 8 bases. V shed 2 bases, J shed 4 bases, and the junction held 10 bases outside the gene matches. Germline CDR1 reads SEHNR; CDR2 reads FQNEAQ (reference sequence). This CDR3 has 17 amino acids. CDR3 nucleotide sequence: TGTGCCAGCAGCTTACCCTACTCGAGACAGGGGTACAATGAGCAGTTCTTC. This gives the protein CASSLPYSRQGYNEQFF.

V and J are TRBV18 and TRBJ1-5, with D possibly matching TRBD1 (6 bases). The CDR3 is 13 residues long. Trimming took off 6 bases at V and 7 bases at J, with 13 bases between the two ends. The germline CDR1 and CDR2 sequences are KGHSH and LQKENI. For the CDR3, the DNA is TGTGCCAGCTCCCGGACAGATCAGCAGCCCCAGCATTTT. Its protein product is CASSRTDQQPQHF.

The CDR3 DNA reads as TGTGCCAGCAGTTCCACCCCCCGACAGGGTTTCATGAACACTGAAGCTTTCTTT. Protein product: CASSSTPRQGFMNTEAFF. This sequence joins TRBV27 and TRBJ1-1, with 7 bases fitting TRBD1. Germline CDR1 and CDR2: MNHEY and SMNVEV (reference sequence). The CDR3 runs 18 residues. The V segment lost 4 bases and the J segment 0 bases; nucleotides outside the gene matches: 14.

The chain links TRBV6-5 to TRBJ2-7; unclear D gene. CDR3 size: 13 residues. Per the germline V gene, CDR1 is MNHEY and CDR2 is SVGAGI. V lost 7 bases to trimming and J lost 0 bases, with 10 bases between them. DNA of the CDR3: TGTGCCAGCAAAATGGGCAACTCCTACGAGCAGTACTTC. This translates into CASKMGNSYEQYF.

Details on this clone: The same CDR3 also results from other DNA sequences found in this sample. This chain uses TRBV29-1 with TRBJ2-7; a possible D gene is TRBD1 (6 bases). The CDR3 contains 11 residues. Trimming took 4 bases from V and 3 from J, leaving 7 bases between them. The germline V gene has CDR1 SQVTM and CDR2 ANQGSEA. Written as DNA, the CDR3 is TGCAGCGTTGGGACAGTCTACGAGCAGTACTTC. Translation gives CSVGTVYEQYF.

In the case of this clone: The sample contains more than one DNA sequence encoding this CDR3. The chain couples TRBV18 to TRBJ1-5; D perhaps matches TRBD1 (5 bases). The V end lost 0 bases, the J end lost 7 bases, and 7 bases lay between the germline ends. Germline V gene sequence: CDR1 KGHSH, CDR2 LQKENI. CDR3 length: 13 amino acids. The CDR3 bases are TGTGCCAGCTCACCACCTGGGGGGCAGCCCCAGCATTTT. Translated: CASSPPGGQPQHF.

The chain is built from TRBV28 and TRBJ2-7; D unresolved. V was shortened by 3 bases and J by 1 base, with 10 bases between the two germline ends. Per germline, CDR1 MDHEN and CDR2 SYDVKM. The length of the CDR3 is 14 residues. The CDR3, as DNA: TGTGCCAGCAGTTTCGAGCATGAATCCTACGAGCAGTACTTC. This encodes CASSFEHESYEQYF.

This sequence joins TRBV9 and TRBJ2-1, with TRBD1 identical over 8 bases. After removal of 3 bases from V and 4 bases from J, the junction contained 15 bases not matched to a gene. CDR3 length: 18 residues. The V gene's germline CDR1 is SGDLS and CDR2 YYNGEE. CDR3 bases: TGTGCCAGCAGCGCGGACAGGGCTAAGTTGGTGTCTTACAATGAGCAGTTCTTC. This codes for CASSADRAKLVSYNEQFF.

The V and J genes are TRBV7-8 and TRBJ1-1; no clear D. Deletions cut 0 bases from V and 4 bases from J, with 9 bases between. Germline CDR1 reads SGHVS; CDR2 reads FQNEAQ. This CDR3 has 14 residues. In DNA form, the CDR3 reads TGTGCCAGCAGCTTAGCGGCCCCAGGCACTGAAGCTTTCTTT. This codes for CASSLAAPGTEAFF.

In this sample, this clone turned up once. The chain couples TRBV5-1 to TRBJ1-3; TRBD1 matches 8 bases. V lost 5 bases and J lost 0; bases outside the gene matches: 16. The length of the CDR3 is 19 residues. In germline, CDR1 is SGHRS, CDR2 YFSETQ. DNA for the CDR3: TGCGCCAGCAGGAAACAAGGACAGGGTGGGCCTAGCTCTGGAAACACCATATATTTT. The encoded protein is CASRKQGQGGPSSGNTIYF.